What follows describes a single T cell receptor beta chain. The antigen remains unidentified. The CDR3 has 19 residues. Per the germline V gene, CDR1 is SEHNR and CDR2 is FQNEAQ (reference sequence). Trimming took off 0 bases at V and 6 bases at J, with 21 bases between the two ends. This sample was taken from a study of OX40 agonist ivuxolimab in advanced cancers. Study overall: The study gave patients intravenous ivuxolimab at 0.01 to 10 mg/kg every 2 weeks.

General study points: Not determined was the antigen specificity of the expanded peripheral T cells. Partly responding patients at 0.1-3.0 mg/kg showed some of the smallest clonal expansion. Some of the nonresponding patients also showed low levels of normalized T-cell clonal expansion.

The table came from immunoSEQ multiplex PCR; TCRdb's copy has only in-frame clones and leaves some out. The sample has about 20,000 clones, roughly 72% seen once. This receptor was obtained from an adult with an advanced solid tumor such as melanoma, head and neck, liver or kidney cancer. Specimen: CD4+ or CD8+ T cells sorted from blood, collected in a trial of the OX40 agonist ivuxolimab. V and J are TRBV7-9 and TRBJ1-6, with no clear D. CDR3: CASSLASIGGVVSNSPLHF. Here the CDR3 DNA reads TGTGCCAGCAGCTTAGCGTCTATAGGTGGTGTGGTTTCTAATTCACCCCTCCACTTT.